These 14 T cell receptor beta chains were sequenced from one sample in a study of blood T cell repertoires in COVID-19. Measured with immunoSEQ multiplex PCR; TCRdb has only the in-frame clones, and not every one. The data show over 130,000 clones, 84% seen once. Sequencing was carried out using peripheral blood. The receptor set was obtained from a man aged 25-45 years with COVID-19, enrolled during active disease.

This clone was counted once. The chain couples TRBV19 to TRBJ2-3; 13 nucleotides match TRBD2. The CDR3 length is 15 residues. Per the germline V gene, CDR1 is LNHDA and CDR2 is SQIVND (reference sequence). J lost 4 bases, V lost 5 bases, and 3 bases had no gene match. This chain's CDR3 is CASSSTSGGADTQYF. The DNA for the CDR3 is TGTGCCAGTAGTTCAACTAGCGGGGGGGCAGATACGCAGTATTTT.

V is TRBV4-1 and J is TRBJ2-5; D unresolved. The CDR3 totals 13 residues. Germline CDR1 reads MGHRA; CDR2 reads YSYEKL. The V end lost 0 bases, the J end lost 5 bases, and 7 bases lay between the germline ends. The chain's CDR3 is CASSQDRWETQYF. The CDR3 DNA follows: TGCGCCAGCAGCCAAGACCGGTGGGAGACCCAGTACTTC.

The chain is built from TRBV15 and TRBJ2-5; 8 positions match TRBD2. This CDR3 comprises 12 residues. V lost 4 bases and J lost 5; bases outside the gene matches: 0. Germline V gene data show CDR1 as LNHNV and CDR2 as YYDKDF (reference sequence). CDR3 nucleotide sequence: TGTGCCACCAGCACGGGGGGGGAGACCCAGTACTTC. This sequence encodes CATSTGGETQYF.

The V and J genes are TRBV7-9 and TRBJ2-5; D ambiguous. CDR3 length equals 14 residues. Germline values: CDR1 SEHNR, CDR2 FQNEAQ (reference sequence). The V end was cut by 3 bases, the J end by 1 base, with 9 bases between. The CDR3 loop reads CASSLRQIQETQYF. CDR3 DNA: TGTGCCAGCAGCTTGCGACAAATCCAAGAGACCCAGTACTTC.

This clone was picked up one time. The V gene is TRBV25-1, the J gene TRBJ1-1; D gene unclear. The V and J ends lost 2 bases and 11 bases respectively, with 15 bases between them. Per germline, CDR1 MGHDK and CDR2 SYGVNS. The CDR3 is 13 amino acids. The CDR3 DNA reads TGTGCCAGCAGTGAAGGCCCAAAAGGAGGGGCTTTCTTT. Its protein is CASSEGPKGGAFF.

The chain links TRBV29-1 to TRBJ1-1; 8 bases are shared with TRBD1. J lost 5 bases, V lost 1 base, and 3 bases had no gene match. This CDR3 contains 13 residues. Germline CDR1 SQVTM, CDR2 ANQGSEA. The CDR3 here is CSVEGTGRTEAFF. CDR3 nucleotides: TGCAGCGTTGAAGGGACAGGGAGGACTGAAGCTTTCTTT.

This chain connects TRBV10-3 to TRBJ1-1; D not resolved. Germline V lookup: CDR1 ENHRY, CDR2 SYGVKD. V dropped 3 bases and J dropped 0 bases, with 2 bases sitting between them. The CDR3 has 12 amino acids. The CDR3 sequence: CAISDMNTEAFF. As DNA, the CDR3 is TGTGCCATCAGTGACATGAACACTGAAGCTTTCTTT.

V gene TRBV6-5 combines with J gene TRBJ2-7; D may be TRBD2 (6 bases). The CDR3 extends over 13 amino acids. Germline V CDR1 and CDR2: MNHEY, SVGAGI. Between the trimmed V and J ends, which lost 4 bases and 3 bases, there was a span of 10 bases. The CDR3 protein is CASSSGLIYEQYF. The CDR3 region has the DNA TGTGCCAGCAGTTCGGGACTCATCTACGAGCAGTACTTC.

The V and J genes are TRBV14 and TRBJ2-1; 8 bases line up with TRBD2. The V segment lost 1 base and the J segment 3 bases; nucleotides outside the gene matches: 5. The CDR3 is 16 residues long. The germline V gene encodes CDR1 SGHDN and CDR2 FVKESK. CDR3 in DNA: TGTGCCAGCAGCCAAGGGGGAGCGGGGGTCTACAATGAGCAGTTCTTC. Its protein product is CASSQGGAGVYNEQFF. The entire variable domain, with the rest obtained from reference TRBV14 and TRBJ2-1, is as follows: EAGVTQFPSHSVIEKGQTVTLRCDPISGHDNLYWYRRVMGKEIKFLLHFVKESKQDESGMPNNRFLAERTGGTYSTLKVQPAELEDSGVYFCASSQGGAGVYNEQFFGPGTRLTVL.

This chain connects TRBV6-1 to TRBJ2-3; TRBD1 aligns across 7 bases. Germline assignment: CDR1 MNHNS and CDR2 SASEGT. The CDR3 totals 14 residues. Trimming took 0 bases from V and 4 from J; bases not matched to a gene: 1. CDR3 residues: CASSEARGPDTQYF. The CDR3 DNA reads TGTGCCAGCAGTGAAGCGAGGGGGCCAGATACGCAGTATTTT.

The chain carries TRBV30 and TRBJ1-1, with 9 bases fitting TRBD1. The junction had 10 bases not matched to a gene; V was cut back by 3 bases and J by 11 bases. The V gene's germline CDR1 is GTSNPN and CDR2 SVGIG (reference sequence). The CDR3 loop spans 13 amino acids. The CDR3 DNA reads as TGTGCCTGGAGAGCTACAGGGGGCGCGAGGGCTTTCTTT. It yields the protein CAWRATGGARAFF.

This sequence joins TRBV28 and TRBJ2-7; D is perhaps TRBD1 (6 bases). V lost 5 bases and J lost 7, with 12 bases in between. This CDR3 is built from 12 residues. Germline V gene sequence: CDR1 MDHEN, CDR2 SYDVKM. The DNA of the CDR3 is TGTGCCAGCAGTACACAGGGTCGGGAGCAGTACTTC. Residues: CASSTQGREQYF.

This clone came up once. This chain uses TRBV7-9 with TRBJ2-1; the match to TRBD2 covers 9 bases. The CDR3 totals 12 residues. Germline lookup yields CDR1 SEHNR and CDR2 FQNEAQ (reference sequence). Trimming took 5 bases from V and 15 from J; bases not matched to a gene: 8. In nucleotides, the CDR3 is TGTGCCAGCAGCCCCACGGGCGGGAGGGGGTTCTTC. Translated: CASSPTGGRGFF.

This chain joins TRBV28 and TRBJ2-5; D uncertain. The germline V gene encodes CDR1 MDHEN and CDR2 SYDVKM. Trimming left V 6 bases short and J 1 base short, with 9 bases between. The CDR3 runs to 13 residues. CDR3 nucleotides: TGTGCCAGCAGCCTAGTCATCCAAGAGACCCAGTACTTC. Translated: CASSLVIQETQYF.